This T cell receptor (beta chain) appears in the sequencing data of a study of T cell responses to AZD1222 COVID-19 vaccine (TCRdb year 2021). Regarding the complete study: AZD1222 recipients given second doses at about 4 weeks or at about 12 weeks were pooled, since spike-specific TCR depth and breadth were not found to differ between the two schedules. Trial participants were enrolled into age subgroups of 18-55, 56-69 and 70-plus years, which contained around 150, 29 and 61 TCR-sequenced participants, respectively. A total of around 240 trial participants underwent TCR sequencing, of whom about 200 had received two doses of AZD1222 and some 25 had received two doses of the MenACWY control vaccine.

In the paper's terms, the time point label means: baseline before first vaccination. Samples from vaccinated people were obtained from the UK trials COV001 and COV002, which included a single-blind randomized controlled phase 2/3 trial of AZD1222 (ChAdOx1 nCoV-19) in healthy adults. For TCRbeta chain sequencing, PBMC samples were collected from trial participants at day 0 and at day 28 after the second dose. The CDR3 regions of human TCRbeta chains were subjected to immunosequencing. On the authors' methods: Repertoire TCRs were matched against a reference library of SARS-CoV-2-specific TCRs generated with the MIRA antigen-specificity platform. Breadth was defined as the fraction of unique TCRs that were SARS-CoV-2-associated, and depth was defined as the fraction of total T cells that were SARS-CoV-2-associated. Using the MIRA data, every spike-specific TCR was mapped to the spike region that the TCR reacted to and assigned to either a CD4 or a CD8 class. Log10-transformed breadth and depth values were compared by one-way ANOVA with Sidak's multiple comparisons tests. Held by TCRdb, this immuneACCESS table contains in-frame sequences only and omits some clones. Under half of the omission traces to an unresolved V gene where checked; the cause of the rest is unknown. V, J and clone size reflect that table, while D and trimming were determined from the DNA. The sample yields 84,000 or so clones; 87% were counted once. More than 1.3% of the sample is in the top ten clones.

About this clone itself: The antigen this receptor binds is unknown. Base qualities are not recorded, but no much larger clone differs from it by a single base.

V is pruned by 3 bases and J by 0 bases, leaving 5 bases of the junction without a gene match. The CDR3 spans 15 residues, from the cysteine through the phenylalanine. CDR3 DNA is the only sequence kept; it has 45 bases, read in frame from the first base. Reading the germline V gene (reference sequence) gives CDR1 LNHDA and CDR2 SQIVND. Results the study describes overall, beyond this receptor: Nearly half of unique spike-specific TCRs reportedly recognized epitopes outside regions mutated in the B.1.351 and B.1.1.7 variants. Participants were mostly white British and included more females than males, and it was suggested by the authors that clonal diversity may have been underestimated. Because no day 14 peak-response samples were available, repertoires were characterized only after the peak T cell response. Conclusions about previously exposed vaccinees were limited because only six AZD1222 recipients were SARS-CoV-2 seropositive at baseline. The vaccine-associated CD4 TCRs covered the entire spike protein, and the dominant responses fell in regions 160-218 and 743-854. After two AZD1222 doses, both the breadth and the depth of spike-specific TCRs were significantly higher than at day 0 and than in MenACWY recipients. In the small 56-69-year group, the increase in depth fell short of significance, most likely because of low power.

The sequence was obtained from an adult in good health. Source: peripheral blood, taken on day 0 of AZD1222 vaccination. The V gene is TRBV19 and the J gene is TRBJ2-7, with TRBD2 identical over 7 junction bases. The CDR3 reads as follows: CASSIRPGGSYEQYF. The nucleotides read TGTGCCAGTAGTATTCGTCCGGGGGGCTCCTACGAGCAGTACTTC.